These 21 T cell receptor beta chains were sequenced from one sample in a study of blood T cell repertoires in COVID-19. This table comes from immunoSEQ multiplex PCR, and its TCRdb copy is limited to in-frame clones, with some not included. The sample has about 230,000 clones, roughly four fifths seen once; the top ten hold 4.4%. Material for sequencing was peripheral blood. These receptors were collected from a man aged 50 or older with active or convalescent COVID-19.

The CDR3 region is CASRVGTGNYGYTF. The DNA of the CDR3 is TGTGCCAGCAGAGTGGGTACGGGAAACTATGGCTACACCTTC. This sequence joins TRBV2 and TRBJ1-2; D not resolved. V dropped 6 bases and J dropped 2 bases, with 13 bases sitting between them. This CDR3 is built from 14 residues. Germline V gives CDR1 SNHLY, CDR2 FYNNEI.

This clone was counted a few times. The gene calls are TRBV3-1 (or the pseudogene TRBV3-2) and TRBJ1-1; 7 bases agree with TRBD1. CDR1 is LGHDT and CDR2 is YNNKEL in the germline V gene (reference sequence). With 0 bases clipped from V and 11 bases from J, the junction kept 12 bases outside the gene matches. This CDR3 region has 15 residues. The DNA of the CDR3 is TGTGCCAGCAGCCAAGATACGACAGGGAGATCGTCGGCTTTCTTT. Translation: CASSQDTTGRSSAFF.

V usage is TRBV20-1 and J usage is TRBJ2-1; TRBD2 aligns across 8 bases. Germline CDR1 DFQATT, CDR2 SNEGSKA (reference sequence). CDR3 size: 15 residues. The junction had 9 bases not matched to a gene; V was cut back by 5 bases and J by 3 bases. The CDR3 DNA is TGCAGTGCTCGTGCCCTCCGGGGGGGCTACAATGAGCAGTTCTTC. Its translation is CSARALRGGYNEQFF.

The V gene is TRBV18, the J gene TRBJ2-1, with 10 bases fitting TRBD2. CDR3 length equals 15 residues. CDR1 and CDR2 from the germline V gene are KGHSH and LQKENI. The V segment lost 2 bases and the J segment 8 bases; nucleotides outside the gene matches: 6. The CDR3 spells CASSPSGTSVDEQFF. CDR3 sequence (DNA): TGTGCCAGCTCACCAAGCGGGACTAGCGTCGATGAGCAGTTCTTC.

This chain connects TRBV16 to TRBJ1-4; no definite D call. CDR1 and CDR2 (germline): KGHSY, FQNENV. This CDR3 region has 14 residues. The V and J ends lost 4 bases and 2 bases respectively, with 8 bases between them. CDR3 bases: TGTGCCAGCAGCCCCCAGGCCACTAATGAAAAACTGTTTTTT. It specifies CASSPQATNEKLFF.

The CDR3 region has the DNA TGTGCCAGCAGCGTAGTTTCGGGGAAGACTGAAGCTTTCTTT. Amino acids: CASSVVSGKTEAFF. The genes are TRBV9 and TRBJ1-1; D remains unclear. The ends were cut back, 0 bases at V and 5 bases at J, with 11 bases in the middle. The CDR3 loop spans 14 amino acids. Germline V gene lookup returns CDR1 SGDLS and CDR2 YYNGEE.

Worth noting for this clone: The same CDR3 also results from other DNA sequences found in this sample. The chain couples TRBV7-2 to TRBJ1-1; maybe TRBD1 (6 bases). This CDR3 contains 15 residues. Germline lookup yields CDR1 SGHTA and CDR2 FQGNSA. V lost 0 bases to trimming and J lost 0 bases, with 8 bases between them. CDR3 nucleotide sequence: TGTGCCAGCAGCTTAGCGGGGGGGCTGAACACTGAAGCTTTCTTT. Residues: CASSLAGGLNTEAFF.

The count of this clone is one. The chain combines TRBV3-1 (or the pseudogene TRBV3-2) with TRBJ2-2; D is possibly TRBD2 (5 bases). Germline-derived CDR1 and CDR2 are LGHDT and YNNKEL (reference sequence). Trimming pared 0 bases from V and 5 bases from J, leaving 10 bases between. This CDR3 has 15 amino acids. The DNA for the CDR3 is TGTGCCAGCAGCCAAGATGGAGGAGTAACCGGGGAGCTGTTTTTT. It encodes CASSQDGGVTGELFF.

This chain connects TRBV2 to TRBJ2-7; D remains unclear. The germline V gene has CDR1 SNHLY and CDR2 FYNNEI. This CDR3 is built from 12 residues. The V gene lost 7 bases and the J gene lost 2 bases, with 9 bases spanning the gap. CDR3 region: CASMRGTYEQYF. CDR3 DNA sequence: TGTGCCAGCATGAGAGGCACCTACGAGCAGTACTTC.

This chain joins TRBV10-3 and TRBJ1-2; D is unresolved. The CDR3 contains 15 residues. Germline CDR1 reads ENHRY; CDR2 reads SYGVKD. Trimming removed 2 bases from V and 4 bases from J, with 14 bases in between. Here the CDR3 reads CAISEKRDLTYGYTF. As DNA, the CDR3 is TGTGCCATCAGTGAGAAGAGAGATCTTACCTATGGCTACACCTTC.

The rearrangement uses TRBV2 and TRBJ1-3; TRBD1 matches 8 bases. The CDR3 sequence is 15 residues long. Germline V gene lookup returns CDR1 SNHLY and CDR2 FYNNEI. With V trimmed by 6 bases and J by 2 bases, 6 bases remained unmatched. Here the CDR3 DNA reads TGTGCCAGCAGAGAGGACAGGGCGGCTGGAAACACCATATATTTT. Translated, it gives CASREDRAAGNTIYF.

The chain joins TRBV6-6 to TRBJ2-1; 7 positions match TRBD2. V trimming: 6 bases; J trimming: 2 bases; junction bases outside the gene matches: 10. CDR1 MNHNY and CDR2 SVGAGI come from the germline V gene (reference sequence). There are 16 residues in the CDR3. The DNA for the CDR3 is TGTGCCAGCAGCACCCCCCTGCGGGGGACCTACAATGAGCAGTTCTTC. Its translation: CASSTPLRGTYNEQFF.

The chain has TRBV6-5 and TRBJ1-6; TRBD1 matches at 8 bases. J gave up 10 bases and V 4 bases, and 9 bases lay outside the gene matches. Germline V CDR1 and CDR2: MNHEY, SVGAGI. This CDR3 contains 15 residues. The CDR3 nucleotides are TGTGCCAGCAGTTTAGAGGACAGGGTAGGATCACCCCTCCACTTT. It codes for CASSLEDRVGSPLHF.

This chain joins TRBV9 and TRBJ1-2; D is uncertain. With 5 bases removed from V and 5 bases from J, the gap between germline ends came to 7 bases. Germline V gene data show CDR1 as SGDLS and CDR2 as YYNGEE. The CDR3 has 11 residues. CDR3 in DNA: TGTGCCAGCAGTACATCTTATGGCTACACCTTC. Translated, it gives CASSTSYGYTF.

V is TRBV30 and J is TRBJ2-5; 10 nucleotides line up with TRBD2. Germline CDR1 and CDR2: GTSNPN and SVGIG (reference sequence). The CDR3 has 15 residues. Germline trimming cut 0 bases from V and 4 bases from J; bases unmatched to any gene: 5. For the CDR3, the DNA is TGTGCCTGGAGTGTACGTAGCGGGGGGTTAGAGACCCAGTACTTC. This codes for CAWSVRSGGLETQYF.

The CDR3 sequence is CAWSEGAYEQYF. The CDR3 DNA reads as TGTGCCTGGAGTGAGGGGGCCTACGAGCAGTACTTC. The chain is built from TRBV30 and TRBJ2-7, with D possibly being TRBD1 (6 bases). V was cut by 1 base and J by 2 bases, with 6 bases left in between. CDR1 and CDR2 (germline): GTSNPN, SVGIG (reference sequence). The CDR3 is 12 amino acids. Using reference TRBV30 and TRBJ2-7 for the parts outside the CDR3, the full variable domain is SQTIHQWPATLVQPVGSPLSLECTVEGTSNPNLYWYRQAAGRGLQLLFYSVGIGQISSEVPQNLSASRPQDRQFILSSKKLLLSDSGFYLCAWSEGAYEQYFGPGTRLTVT.

V usage is TRBV4-1 and J usage is TRBJ2-1; 10 nucleotides line up with TRBD2. Germline V gives CDR1 MGHRA, CDR2 YSYEKL. V was clipped by 3 bases and J by 9 bases; unmatched bases: 11. This CDR3 has 16 amino acids. CDR3 protein: CASSHPRAGGPSEQFF. The CDR3 nucleotides are TGCGCCAGCAGCCATCCCCGAGCGGGGGGGCCGAGTGAGCAGTTCTTC.

This chain uses TRBV27 with TRBJ1-2; possible D gene TRBD1, 6 bases. Per germline, CDR1 MNHEY and CDR2 SMNVEV (reference sequence). There are 12 residues in the CDR3. Deletions cut 8 bases from V and 1 base from J, with 8 bases between. The DNA for the CDR3 is TGTGCCAGCGGGGGACATAACTATGGCTACACCTTC. Amino acid sequence: CASGGHNYGYTF.

The chain uses TRBV5-1 and TRBJ1-1; tentative D call: TRBD1 (6 bases). V lost 3 bases, J lost 4 bases, and 22 bases lay in between. The CDR3 is 17 residues long. Germline CDR1 is SGHRS and CDR2 is YFSETQ. In nucleotides, the CDR3 is TGCGCCAGCAGCTCGTCATTGGGTGGGGGCGGAATCACTGAAGCTTTCTTT. Residues: CASSSSLGGGGITEAFF. Based on the CDR3 plus reference TRBV5-1 and TRBJ1-1, the full variable domain is KAGVTQTPRYLIKTRGQQVTLSCSPISGHRSVSWYQQTPGQGLQFLFEYFSETQRNKGNFPGRFSGRQFSNSRSEMNVSTLELGDSALYLCASSSSLGGGGITEAFFGQGTRLTVV.

This chain connects TRBV19 to TRBJ1-1, with D tentatively TRBD1 (5 bases). Deletions cut 2 bases from V and 9 bases from J, with 13 bases between. Germline-derived CDR1 and CDR2 are LNHDA and SQIVND (reference sequence). The CDR3 length is 13 residues. The CDR3 DNA is TGTGCCAGTAGTATAATGTCCCAGGGAAAAGCTTTCTTT. Translated, it gives CASSIMSQGKAFF.

The chain has TRBV5-1 and TRBJ2-1; no clear D gene. The CDR3 sequence is 13 residues long. Trimming removed 0 bases from V and 5 bases from J, with 6 bases in between. Germline V gene sequence: CDR1 SGHRS, CDR2 YFSETQ. DNA of the CDR3: TGCGCCAGCAGCTTGGCCGCTAACAATGAGCAGTTCTTC. This encodes CASSLAANNEQFF.